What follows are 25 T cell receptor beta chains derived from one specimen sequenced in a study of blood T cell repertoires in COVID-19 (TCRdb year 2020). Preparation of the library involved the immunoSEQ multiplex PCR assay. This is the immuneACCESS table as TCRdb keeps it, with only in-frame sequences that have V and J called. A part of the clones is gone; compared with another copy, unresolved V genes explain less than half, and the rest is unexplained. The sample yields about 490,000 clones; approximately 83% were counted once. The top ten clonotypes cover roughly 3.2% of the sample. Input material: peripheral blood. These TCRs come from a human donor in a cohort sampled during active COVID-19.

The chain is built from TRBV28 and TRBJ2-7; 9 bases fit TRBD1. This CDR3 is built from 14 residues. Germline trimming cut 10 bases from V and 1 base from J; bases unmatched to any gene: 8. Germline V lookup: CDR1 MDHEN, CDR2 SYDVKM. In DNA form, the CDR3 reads TGTGCCACCCTCCGGGACAGGGTATCCTACGAGCAGTACTTC. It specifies CATLRDRVSYEQYF.

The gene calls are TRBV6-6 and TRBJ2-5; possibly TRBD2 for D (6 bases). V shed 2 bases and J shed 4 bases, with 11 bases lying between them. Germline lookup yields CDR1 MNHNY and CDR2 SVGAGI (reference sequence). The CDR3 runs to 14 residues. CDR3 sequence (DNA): TGTGCCAGCAGTTACGGCGGGATAGCAGAGACCCAGTACTTC. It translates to CASSYGGIAETQYF.

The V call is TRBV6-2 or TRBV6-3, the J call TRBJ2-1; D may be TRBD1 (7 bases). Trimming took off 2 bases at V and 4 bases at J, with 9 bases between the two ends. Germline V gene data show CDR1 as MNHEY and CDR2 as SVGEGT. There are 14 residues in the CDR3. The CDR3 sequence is CASSYQGGYNEQFF. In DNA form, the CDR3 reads TGTGCCAGCAGTTACCAGGGGGGATACAATGAGCAGTTCTTC.

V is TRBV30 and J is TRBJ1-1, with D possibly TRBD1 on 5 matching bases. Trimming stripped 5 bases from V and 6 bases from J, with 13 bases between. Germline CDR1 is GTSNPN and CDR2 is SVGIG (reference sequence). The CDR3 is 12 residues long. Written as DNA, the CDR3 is TGTGCCTGGGCGGGGGAATGGTCTGAAGCTTTCTTT. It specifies CAWAGEWSEAFF.

CDR3 in DNA: TGTGCCTGGAGCGACCGGGGGGGAAGCAGAGGAAACACCATATATTTT. Its translation is CAWSDRGGSRGNTIYF. The rearrangement joins TRBV30 to TRBJ1-3, with D perhaps matching TRBD1 (5 bases). Trimming pared 3 bases from V and 4 bases from J, leaving 19 bases between. The germline V gene encodes CDR1 GTSNPN and CDR2 SVGIG (reference sequence). The CDR3 runs 16 residues.

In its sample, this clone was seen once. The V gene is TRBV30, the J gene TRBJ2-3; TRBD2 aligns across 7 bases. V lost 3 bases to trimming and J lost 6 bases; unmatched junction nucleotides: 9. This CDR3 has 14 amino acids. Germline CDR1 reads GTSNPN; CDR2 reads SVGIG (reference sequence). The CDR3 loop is CAWSKRDWWDTQYF. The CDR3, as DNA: TGTGCCTGGAGCAAGCGGGACTGGTGGGATACGCAGTATTTT.

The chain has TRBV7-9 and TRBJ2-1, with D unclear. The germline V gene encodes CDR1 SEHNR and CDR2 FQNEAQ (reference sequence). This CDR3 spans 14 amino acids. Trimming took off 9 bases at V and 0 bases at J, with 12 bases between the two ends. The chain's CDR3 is CASNPLSSYNEQFF. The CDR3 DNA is TGTGCCAGTAACCCGTTGAGCTCCTACAATGAGCAGTTCTTC.

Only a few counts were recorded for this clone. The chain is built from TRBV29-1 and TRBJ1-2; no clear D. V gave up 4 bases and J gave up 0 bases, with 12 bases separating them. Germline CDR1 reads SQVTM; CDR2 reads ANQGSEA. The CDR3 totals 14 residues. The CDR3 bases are TGCAGCGTTGTTCTCCCCGGGGCTAACTATGGCTACACCTTC. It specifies CSVVLPGANYGYTF.

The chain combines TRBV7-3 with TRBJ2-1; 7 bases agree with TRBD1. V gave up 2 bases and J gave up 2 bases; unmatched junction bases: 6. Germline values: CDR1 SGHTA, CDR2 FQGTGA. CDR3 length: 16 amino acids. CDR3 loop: CASSLVGTETYNEQFF. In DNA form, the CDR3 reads TGTGCCAGCAGCTTAGTGGGGACAGAGACCTACAATGAGCAGTTCTTC.

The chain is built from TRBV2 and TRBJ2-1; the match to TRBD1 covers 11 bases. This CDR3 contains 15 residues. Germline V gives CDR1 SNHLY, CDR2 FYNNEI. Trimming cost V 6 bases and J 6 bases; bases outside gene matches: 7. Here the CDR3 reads CASSRGQGEGNEQFF. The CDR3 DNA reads TGTGCCAGCAGCAGGGGACAGGGGGAGGGCAATGAGCAGTTCTTC.

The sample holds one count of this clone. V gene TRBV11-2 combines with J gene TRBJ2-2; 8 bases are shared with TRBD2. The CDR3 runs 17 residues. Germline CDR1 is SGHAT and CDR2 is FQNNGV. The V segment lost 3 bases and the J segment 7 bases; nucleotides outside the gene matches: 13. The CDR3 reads CASSFLSGSLGGGELFF. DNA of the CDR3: TGTGCCAGCAGCTTTTTAAGCGGGAGCCTCGGGGGCGGGGAGCTGTTTTTT.

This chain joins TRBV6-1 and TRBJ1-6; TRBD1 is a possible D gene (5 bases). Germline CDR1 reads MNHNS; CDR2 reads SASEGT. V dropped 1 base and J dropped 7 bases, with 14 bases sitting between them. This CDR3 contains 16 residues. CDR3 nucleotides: TGTGCCAGCAGTGAAGTCCCAGGGTTTGGCAATTCACCCCTCCACTTT. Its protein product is CASSEVPGFGNSPLHF.

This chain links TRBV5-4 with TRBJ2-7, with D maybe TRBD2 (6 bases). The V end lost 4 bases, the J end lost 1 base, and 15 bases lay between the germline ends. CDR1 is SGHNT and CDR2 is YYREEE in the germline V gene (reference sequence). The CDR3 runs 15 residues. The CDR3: CASSRQEGRSYEQYF. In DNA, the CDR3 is TGTGCCAGCAGCCGTCAGGAGGGGAGGTCCTACGAGCAGTACTTC.

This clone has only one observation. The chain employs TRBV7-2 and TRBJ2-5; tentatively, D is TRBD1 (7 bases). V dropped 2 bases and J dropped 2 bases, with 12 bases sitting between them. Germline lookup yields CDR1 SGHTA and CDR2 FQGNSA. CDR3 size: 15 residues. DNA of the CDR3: TGTGCCAGCAGCTTACTACAGGGGAGGCAAGAGACCCAGTACTTC. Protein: CASSLLQGRQETQYF. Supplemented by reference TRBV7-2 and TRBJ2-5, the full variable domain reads GAGVSQSPSNKVTEKGKDVELRCDPISGHTALYWYRQSLGQGLEFLIYFQGNSAPDKSGLPSDRFSAERTGGSVSTLTIQRTQQEDSAVYLCASSLLQGRQETQYFGPGTRLLVL.

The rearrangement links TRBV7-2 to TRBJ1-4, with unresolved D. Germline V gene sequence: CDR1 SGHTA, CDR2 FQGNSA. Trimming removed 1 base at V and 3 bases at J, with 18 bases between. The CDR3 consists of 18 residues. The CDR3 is CASSLVAIRELPNEKLFF. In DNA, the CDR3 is TGTGCCAGCAGCTTAGTGGCGATCCGGGAGCTTCCTAATGAAAAACTGTTTTTT. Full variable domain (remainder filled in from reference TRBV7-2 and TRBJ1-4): GAGVSQSPSNKVTEKGKDVELRCDPISGHTALYWYRQSLGQGLEFLIYFQGNSAPDKSGLPSDRFSAERTGGSVSTLTIQRTQQEDSAVYLCASSLVAIRELPNEKLFFGSGTQLSVL.

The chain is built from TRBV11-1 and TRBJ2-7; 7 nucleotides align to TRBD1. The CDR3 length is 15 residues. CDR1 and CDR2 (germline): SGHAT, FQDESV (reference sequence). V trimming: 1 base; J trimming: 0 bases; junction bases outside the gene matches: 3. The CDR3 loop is CASSLGQGVSYEQYF. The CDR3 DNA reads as TGTGCCAGCAGCTTAGGGCAGGGGGTCTCCTACGAGCAGTACTTC.

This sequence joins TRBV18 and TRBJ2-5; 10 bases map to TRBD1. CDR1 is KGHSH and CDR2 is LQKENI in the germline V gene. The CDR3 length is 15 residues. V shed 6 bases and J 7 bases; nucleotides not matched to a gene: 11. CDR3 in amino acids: CASSLGQGVLMTQYF. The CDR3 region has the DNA TGTGCCAGCTCCCTAGGACAGGGGGTTCTTATGACCCAGTACTTC.

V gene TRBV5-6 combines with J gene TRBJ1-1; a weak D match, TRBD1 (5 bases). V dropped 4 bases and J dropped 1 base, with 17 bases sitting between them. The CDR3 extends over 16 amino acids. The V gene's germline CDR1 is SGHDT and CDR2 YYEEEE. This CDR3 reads CASSHFAGWGNTEAFF. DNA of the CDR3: TGTGCCAGCAGCCACTTCGCAGGGTGGGGGAACACTGAAGCTTTCTTT.

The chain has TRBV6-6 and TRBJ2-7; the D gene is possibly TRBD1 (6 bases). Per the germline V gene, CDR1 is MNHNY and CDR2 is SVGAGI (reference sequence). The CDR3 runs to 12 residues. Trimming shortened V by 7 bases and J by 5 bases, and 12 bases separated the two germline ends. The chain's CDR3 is CASKLQGNEQYF. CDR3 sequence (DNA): TGTGCCAGCAAACTACAGGGAAACGAGCAGTACTTC.

In DNA, the CDR3 is TGTGCCAGTAGTTTTAATGGACAGGGCAGCTCCTACGAGCAGTACTTC. Its translation: CASSFNGQGSSYEQYF. The chain uses TRBV19 and TRBJ2-7; 8 nucleotides line up with TRBD1. J was trimmed by 0 bases and V by 5 bases; bases with no gene match: 9. Looked up from germline, CDR1 is LNHDA and CDR2 is SQIVND (reference sequence). The CDR3 runs to 16 residues.

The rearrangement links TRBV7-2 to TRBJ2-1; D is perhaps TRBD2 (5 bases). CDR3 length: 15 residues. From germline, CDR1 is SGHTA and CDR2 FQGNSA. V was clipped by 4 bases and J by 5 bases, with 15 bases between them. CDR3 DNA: TGTGCCAGCAGCTCCTCTAGAGAGCGGCACAATGAGCAGTTCTTC. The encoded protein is CASSSSRERHNEQFF. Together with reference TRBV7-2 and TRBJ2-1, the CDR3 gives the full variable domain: GAGVSQSPSNKVTEKGKDVELRCDPISGHTALYWYRQSLGQGLEFLIYFQGNSAPDKSGLPSDRFSAERTGGSVSTLTIQRTQQEDSAVYLCASSSSRERHNEQFFGPGTRLTVL.

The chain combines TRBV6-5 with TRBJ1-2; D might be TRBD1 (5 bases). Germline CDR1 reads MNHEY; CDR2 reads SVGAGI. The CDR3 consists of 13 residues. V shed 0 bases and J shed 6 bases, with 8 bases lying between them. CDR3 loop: CASSYSGVDGYTF. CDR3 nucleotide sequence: TGTGCCAGCAGTTACTCAGGGGTCGATGGCTACACCTTC.

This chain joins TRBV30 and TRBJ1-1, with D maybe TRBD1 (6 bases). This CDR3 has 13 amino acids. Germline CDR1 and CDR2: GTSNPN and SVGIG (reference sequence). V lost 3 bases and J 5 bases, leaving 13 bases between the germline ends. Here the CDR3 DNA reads TGTGCCTGGAGATTTGGGGGGGCAACTGAAGCTTTCTTT. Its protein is CAWRFGGATEAFF.

The CDR3 region is CAIETGVRNTEAFF. The CDR3 region has the DNA TGTGCCATCGAAACGGGGGTACGGAACACTGAAGCTTTCTTT. The gene calls are TRBV28 and TRBJ1-1; TRBD1 might be the D (5 bases). V lost 10 bases, J lost 1 base, and 16 bases lay in between. Germline V gene sequence: CDR1 MDHEN, CDR2 SYDVKM. CDR3 length: 14 amino acids.

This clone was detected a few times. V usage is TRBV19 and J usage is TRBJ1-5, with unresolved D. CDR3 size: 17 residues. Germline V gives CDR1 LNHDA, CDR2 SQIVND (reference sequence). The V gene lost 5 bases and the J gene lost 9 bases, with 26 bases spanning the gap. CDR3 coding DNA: TGTGCCAGTAGTCCCCCCCTCACAGAGATCGACGAGAGGCCCCAGCATTTT. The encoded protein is CASSPPLTEIDERPQHF. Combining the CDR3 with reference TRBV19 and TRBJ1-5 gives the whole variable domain DGGITQSPKYLFRKEGQNVTLSCEQNLNHDAMYWYRQDPGQGLRLIYYSQIVNDFQKGDIAEGYSVSREKKESFPLTVTSAQKNPTAFYLCASSPPLTEIDERPQHFGDGTRLSIL.